The 7 T cell receptor beta chains reported below all come from one sample, sequenced in a study of shared clonotypes between healthy human individuals. Clones were sequenced by immunoSEQ multiplex PCR, and TCRdb holds only the in-frame ones, with some missing. The top ten hold roughly 1.2% of the sample, which has over a million clones, roughly 95% seen once. The material sequenced was naive CD4+ T cells sorted from blood. The sample's subset: CD45RA+ positively selected. These receptors came from a man younger than 40 in good health.

V and J are TRBV19 and TRBJ2-7; D may be TRBD2 (6 bases). The CDR3 consists of 15 residues. Germline V gene data show CDR1 as LNHDA and CDR2 as SQIVND (reference sequence). V lost 3 bases to trimming and J lost 3 bases, with 15 bases between them. For the CDR3, the DNA is TGTGCCAGTAGTATCGGCGGGCAGGGAGGCTACGAGCAGTACTTC. As protein: CASSIGGQGGYEQYF.

V usage is TRBV2 and J usage is TRBJ1-2, with D perhaps TRBD1 (6 bases). V was cut by 7 bases and J by 4 bases, with 13 bases left in between. The V gene's germline CDR1 is SNHLY and CDR2 FYNNEI. The CDR3 runs 13 residues. The CDR3 spells CASTGAPVYGYTF. CDR3 DNA: TGTGCCAGCACAGGGGCACCAGTCTATGGCTACACCTTC.

J is TRBJ2-7 and V is TRBV18, with D perhaps given as TRBD1 or TRBD2 (5 bases each). Germline assignment: CDR1 KGHSH and CDR2 LQKENI. V dropped 1 base and J dropped 0 bases, with 10 bases sitting between them. CDR3 size: 15 residues. Written as DNA, the CDR3 is TGTGCCAGCTCACCACAAGGGGACGGCTCCTACGAGCAGTACTTC. This translates into CASSPQGDGSYEQYF.

The rearrangement uses TRBV4-1 and TRBJ2-5, with 7 nucleotides matching TRBD1. From germline, CDR1 is MGHRA and CDR2 YSYEKL. J lost 9 bases, V lost 2 bases, and 18 bases had no gene match. The CDR3 loop spans 17 amino acids. CDR3 sequence: CASSQPPTRTGPKAQYF. CDR3 coding DNA: TGCGCCAGCAGCCAACCTCCCACGCGGACAGGCCCCAAGGCCCAGTACTTC.

This chain joins TRBV27 and TRBJ2-1; tentative D call: TRBD2 (7 bases). V shed 6 bases and J shed 5 bases, with 23 bases lying between them. Looked up from germline, CDR1 is MNHEY and CDR2 is SMNVEV (reference sequence). The CDR3 loop spans 17 amino acids. CDR3 bases: TGTGCCAGCAGCTCAAGCGGGGTAAGGGGGGGAAACAATGAGCAGTTCTTC. Its protein is CASSSSGVRGGNNEQFF.

This chain links TRBV7-9 with TRBJ1-3; D is uncertain. The CDR3 sequence is 15 residues long. Trimming left V 7 bases short and J 0 bases short, with 13 bases between. Germline CDR1 SEHNR, CDR2 FQNEAQ (reference sequence). DNA for the CDR3: TGTGCCAGCACTGTACGGGGTAACTCTGGAAACACCATATATTTT. Translating it yields CASTVRGNSGNTIYF.

With regard to this clone: The same CDR3 is also encoded by other DNA sequences in this sample. The chain couples TRBV7-2 to TRBJ1-5, with unresolved D. The CDR3 loop spans 12 amino acids. V lost 5 bases, J lost 7 bases, and 9 bases lay in between. The germline V gene has CDR1 SGHTA and CDR2 FQGNSA. CDR3 DNA: TGTGCCAGCAGCAGGACGGGACAGCCCCAGCATTTT. Its translation is CASSRTGQPQHF.